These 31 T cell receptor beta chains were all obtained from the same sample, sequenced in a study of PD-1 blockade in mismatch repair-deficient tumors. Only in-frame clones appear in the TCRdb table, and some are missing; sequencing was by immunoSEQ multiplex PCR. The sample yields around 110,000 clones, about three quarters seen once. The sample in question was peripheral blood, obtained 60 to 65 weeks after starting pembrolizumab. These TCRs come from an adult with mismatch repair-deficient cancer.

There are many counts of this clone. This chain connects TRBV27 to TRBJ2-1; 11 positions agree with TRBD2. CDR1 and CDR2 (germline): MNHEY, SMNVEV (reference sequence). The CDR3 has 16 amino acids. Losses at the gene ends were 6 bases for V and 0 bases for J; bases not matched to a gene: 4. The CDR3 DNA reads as TGTGCCAGCAGCCATAGCGGGAGGGGCTCCTACAATGAGCAGTTCTTC. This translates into CASSHSGRGSYNEQFF.

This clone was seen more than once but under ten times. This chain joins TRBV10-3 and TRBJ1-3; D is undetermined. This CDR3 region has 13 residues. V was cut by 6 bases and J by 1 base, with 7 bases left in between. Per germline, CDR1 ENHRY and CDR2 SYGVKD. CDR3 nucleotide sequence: TGTGCCATCAGGGAGAGTTCTGGAAACACCATATATTTT. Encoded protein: CAIRESSGNTIYF.

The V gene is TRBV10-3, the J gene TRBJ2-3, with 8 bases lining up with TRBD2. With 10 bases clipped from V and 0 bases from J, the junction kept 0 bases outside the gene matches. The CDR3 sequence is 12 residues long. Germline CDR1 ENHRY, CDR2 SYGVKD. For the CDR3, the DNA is TGTGCCACTAGCGGGAGCACAGATACGCAGTATTTT. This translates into CATSGSTDTQYF.

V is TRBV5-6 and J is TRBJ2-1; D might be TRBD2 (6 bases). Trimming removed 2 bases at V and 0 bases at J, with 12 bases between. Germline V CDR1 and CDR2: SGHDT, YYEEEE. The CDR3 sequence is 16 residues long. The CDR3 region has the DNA TGTGCCAGCAGCTTAGGTAGCGGTGGCTCCTACAATGAGCAGTTCTTC. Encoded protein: CASSLGSGGSYNEQFF.

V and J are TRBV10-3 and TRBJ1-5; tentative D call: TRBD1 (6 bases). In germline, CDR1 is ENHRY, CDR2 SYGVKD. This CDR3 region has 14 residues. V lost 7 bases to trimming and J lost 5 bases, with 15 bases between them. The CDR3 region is CAIKAGEKDQPQHF. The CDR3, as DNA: TGTGCCATCAAAGCAGGGGAGAAGGATCAGCCCCAGCATTTT.

CDR3 DNA sequence: TGTGCCAGCAGCGCGGGACACCTCGATGAAAAACTGTTTTTT. It specifies CASSAGHLDEKLFF. The chain links TRBV6-5 to TRBJ1-4, with D perhaps TRBD1 (6 bases). The V gene lost 6 bases and the J gene lost 6 bases, with 14 bases spanning the gap. Germline lookup yields CDR1 MNHEY and CDR2 SVGAGI. The CDR3 sequence is 14 residues long.

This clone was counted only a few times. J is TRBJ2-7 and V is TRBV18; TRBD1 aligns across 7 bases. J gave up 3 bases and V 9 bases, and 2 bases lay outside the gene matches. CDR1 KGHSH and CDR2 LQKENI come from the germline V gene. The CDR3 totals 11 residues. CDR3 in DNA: TGTGCCAGTCGGGACAGCTACGAGCAGTACTTC. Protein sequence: CASRDSYEQYF.

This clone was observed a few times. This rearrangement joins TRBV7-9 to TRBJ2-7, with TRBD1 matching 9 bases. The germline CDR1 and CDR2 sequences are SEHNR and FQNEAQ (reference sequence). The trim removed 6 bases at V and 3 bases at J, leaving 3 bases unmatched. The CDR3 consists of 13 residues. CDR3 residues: CASRSGQGYEQYF. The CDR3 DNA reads TGTGCCAGCAGATCGGGACAGGGCTACGAGCAGTACTTC. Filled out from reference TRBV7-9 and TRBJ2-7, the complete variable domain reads DTGVSQNPRHKITKRGQNVTFRCDPISEHNRLYWYRQTLGQGPEFLTYFQNEAQLEKSRLLSDRFSAERPKGSFSTLEIQRTEQGDSAMYLCASRSGQGYEQYFGPGTRLTVT.

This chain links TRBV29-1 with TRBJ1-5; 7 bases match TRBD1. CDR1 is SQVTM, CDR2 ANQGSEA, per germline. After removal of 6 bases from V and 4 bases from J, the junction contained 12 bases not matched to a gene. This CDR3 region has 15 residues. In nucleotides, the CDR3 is TGCAGCGTCGTAGACGGGACAGATATTAATCAGCCCCAGCATTTT. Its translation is CSVVDGTDINQPQHF.

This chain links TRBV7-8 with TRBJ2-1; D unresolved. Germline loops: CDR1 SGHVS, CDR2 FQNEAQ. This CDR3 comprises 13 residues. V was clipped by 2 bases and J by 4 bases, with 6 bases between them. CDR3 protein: CASSLRPYNEQFF. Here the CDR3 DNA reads TGTGCCAGCAGCTTACGGCCTTACAATGAGCAGTTCTTC. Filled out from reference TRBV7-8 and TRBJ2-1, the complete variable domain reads GAGVSQSPRYKVAKRGQDVALRCDPISGHVSLFWYQQALGQGPEFLTYFQNEAQLDKSGLPSDRFFAERPEGSVSTLKIQRTQQEDSAVYLCASSLRPYNEQFFGPGTRLTVL.

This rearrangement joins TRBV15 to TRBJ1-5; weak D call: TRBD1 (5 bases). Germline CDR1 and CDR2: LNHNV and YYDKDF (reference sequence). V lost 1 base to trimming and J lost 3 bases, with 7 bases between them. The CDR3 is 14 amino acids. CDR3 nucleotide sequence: TGTGCCACCAGCAGAGGCGGGGCCAATCAGCCCCAGCATTTT. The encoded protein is CATSRGGANQPQHF.

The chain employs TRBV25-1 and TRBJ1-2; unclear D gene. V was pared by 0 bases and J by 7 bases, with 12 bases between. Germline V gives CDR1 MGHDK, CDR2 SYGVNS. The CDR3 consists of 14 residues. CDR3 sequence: CASSEYEGSGGYTF. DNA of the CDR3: TGTGCCAGCAGTGAATATGAGGGATCCGGTGGCTACACCTTC.

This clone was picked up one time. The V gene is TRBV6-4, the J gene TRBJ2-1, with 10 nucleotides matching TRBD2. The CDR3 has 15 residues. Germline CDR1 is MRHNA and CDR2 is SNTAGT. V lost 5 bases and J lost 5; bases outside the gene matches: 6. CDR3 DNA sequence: TGTGCCAGCAGTCCGAGCGGGAGGGTAAACAATGAGCAGTTCTTC. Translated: CASSPSGRVNNEQFF.

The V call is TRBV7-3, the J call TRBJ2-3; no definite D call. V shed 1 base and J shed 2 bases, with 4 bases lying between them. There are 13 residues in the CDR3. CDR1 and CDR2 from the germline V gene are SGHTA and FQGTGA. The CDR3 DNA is TGTGCCAGCAGCTTAAATCCCACAGATACGCAGTATTTT. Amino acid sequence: CASSLNPTDTQYF.

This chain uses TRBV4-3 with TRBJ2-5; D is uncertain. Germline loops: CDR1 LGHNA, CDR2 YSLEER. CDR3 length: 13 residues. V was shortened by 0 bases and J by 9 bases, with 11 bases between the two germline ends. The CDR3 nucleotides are TGCGCCAGCAGCCAAGACCCCGACCGGCCCCAGTACTTC. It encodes CASSQDPDRPQYF.

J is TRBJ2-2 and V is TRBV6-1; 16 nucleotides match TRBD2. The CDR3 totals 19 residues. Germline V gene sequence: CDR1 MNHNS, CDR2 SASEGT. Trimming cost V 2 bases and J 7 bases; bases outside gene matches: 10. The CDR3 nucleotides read TGTGCCAGCAGTGAACCGGGACTAGCGGGAGGGCCCTTTGACGGGGAGCTGTTTTTT. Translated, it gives CASSEPGLAGGPFDGELFF.

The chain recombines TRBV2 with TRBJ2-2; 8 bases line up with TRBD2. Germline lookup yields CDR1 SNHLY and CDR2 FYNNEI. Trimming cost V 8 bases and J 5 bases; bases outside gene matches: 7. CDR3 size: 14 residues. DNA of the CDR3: TGTGCCAGCGCCGTGGTAGCGGGAACCGGGGAGCTGTTTTTT. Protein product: CASAVVAGTGELFF.

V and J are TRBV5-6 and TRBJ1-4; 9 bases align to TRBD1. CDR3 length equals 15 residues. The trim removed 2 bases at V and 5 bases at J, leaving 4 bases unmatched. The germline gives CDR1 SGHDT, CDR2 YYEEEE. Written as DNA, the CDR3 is TGTGCCAGCAGCTTTTCGACAGGGGGGAATGAAAAACTGTTTTTT. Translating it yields CASSFSTGGNEKLFF.

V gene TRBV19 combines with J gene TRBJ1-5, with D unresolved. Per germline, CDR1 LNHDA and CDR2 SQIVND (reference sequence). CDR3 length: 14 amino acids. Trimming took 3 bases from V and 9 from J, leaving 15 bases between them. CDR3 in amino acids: CASSMTPVGRPQHF. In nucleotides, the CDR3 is TGTGCCAGTAGTATGACTCCAGTCGGGCGGCCCCAGCATTTT.

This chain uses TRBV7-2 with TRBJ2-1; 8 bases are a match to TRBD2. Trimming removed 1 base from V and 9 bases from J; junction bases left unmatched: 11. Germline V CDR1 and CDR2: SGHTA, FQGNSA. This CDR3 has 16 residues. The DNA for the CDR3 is TGTGCCAGCAGCTTAGTCCCAGCGGGAGTAGGGAGTGAGCAGTTCTTC. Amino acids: CASSLVPAGVGSEQFF. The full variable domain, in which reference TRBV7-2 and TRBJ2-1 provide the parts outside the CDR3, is GAGVSQSPSNKVTEKGKDVELRCDPISGHTALYWYRQSLGQGLEFLIYFQGNSAPDKSGLPSDRFSAERTGGSVSTLTIQRTQQEDSAVYLCASSLVPAGVGSEQFFGPGTRLTVL.

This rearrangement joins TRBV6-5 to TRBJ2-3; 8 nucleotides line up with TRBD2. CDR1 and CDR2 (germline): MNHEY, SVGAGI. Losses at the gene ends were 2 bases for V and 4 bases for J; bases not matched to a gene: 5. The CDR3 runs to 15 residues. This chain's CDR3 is CASSYQRERADTQYF. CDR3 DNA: TGTGCCAGCAGTTACCAGCGGGAGAGGGCAGATACGCAGTATTTT.

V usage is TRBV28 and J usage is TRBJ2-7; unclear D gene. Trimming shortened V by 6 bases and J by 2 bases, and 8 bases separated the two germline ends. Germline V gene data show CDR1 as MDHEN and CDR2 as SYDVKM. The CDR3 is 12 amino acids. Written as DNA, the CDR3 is TGTGCCAGCAGCCTAACTCCCTACGAGCAGTACTTC. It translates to CASSLTPYEQYF.

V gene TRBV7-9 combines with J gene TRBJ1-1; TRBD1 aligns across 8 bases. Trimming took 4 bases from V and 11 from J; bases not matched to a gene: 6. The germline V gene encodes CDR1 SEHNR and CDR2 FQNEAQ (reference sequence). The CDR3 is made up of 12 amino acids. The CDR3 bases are TGTGCCAGCAGCTCCTTGACAGGGGAGGCTTTCTTT. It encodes CASSSLTGEAFF.

This CDR3 reads CASSYTSSSLEQYF. CDR3 coding DNA: TGTGCCAGCAGCTATACTAGCTCCTCATTAGAGCAGTACTTC. The J gene is TRBJ2-7, the V gene TRBV9; D is perhaps TRBD2 (6 bases). Germline loops: CDR1 SGDLS, CDR2 YYNGEE. The V end lost 4 bases, the J end lost 7 bases, and 18 bases lay between the germline ends. The CDR3 spans 14 residues. The full variable domain, its missing parts supplied by reference TRBV9 and TRBJ2-7, is DSGVTQTPKHLITATGQRVTLRCSPRSGDLSVYWYQQSLDQGLQFLIQYYNGEERAKGNILERFSAQQFPDLHSELNLSSLELGDSALYFCASSYTSSSLEQYFGPGTRLTVT.

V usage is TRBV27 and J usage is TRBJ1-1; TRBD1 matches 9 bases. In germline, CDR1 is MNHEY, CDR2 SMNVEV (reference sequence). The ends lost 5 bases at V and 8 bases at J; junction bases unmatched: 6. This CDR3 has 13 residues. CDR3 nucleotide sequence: TGTGCCAGCAGTCGGGACAGGGCTGGGGAAGCTTTCTTT. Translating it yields CASSRDRAGEAFF.

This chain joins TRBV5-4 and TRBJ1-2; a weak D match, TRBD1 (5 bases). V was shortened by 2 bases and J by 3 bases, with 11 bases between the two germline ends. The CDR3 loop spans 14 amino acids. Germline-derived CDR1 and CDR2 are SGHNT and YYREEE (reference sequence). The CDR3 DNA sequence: TGTGCCAGCAGCTTACGGGGGGTTGACTATGGCTACACCTTC. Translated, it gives CASSLRGVDYGYTF.

In nucleotides, the CDR3 is TGCGCCAGCAGCCAAGAAGGCAGCTCTGGGGCCAACGTCCTGACTTTC. It yields the protein CASSQEGSSGANVLTF. The chain carries TRBV4-3 and TRBJ2-6; D gene uncertain. V was pared by 0 bases and J by 0 bases, with 6 bases between. The CDR3 has 16 residues. Germline CDR1 and CDR2: LGHNA and YSLEER.

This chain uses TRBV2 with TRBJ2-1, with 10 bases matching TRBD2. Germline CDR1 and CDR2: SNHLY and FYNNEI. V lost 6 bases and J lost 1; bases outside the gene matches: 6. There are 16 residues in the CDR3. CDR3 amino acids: CASRPRTSGSYNEQFF. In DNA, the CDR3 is TGTGCCAGCAGACCGAGGACTAGCGGTTCCTACAATGAGCAGTTCTTC.

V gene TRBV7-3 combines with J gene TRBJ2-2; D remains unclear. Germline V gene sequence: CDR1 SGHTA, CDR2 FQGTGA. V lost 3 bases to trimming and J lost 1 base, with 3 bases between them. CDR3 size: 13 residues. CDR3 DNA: TGTGCCAGCAGCTTGGGGAACACCGGGGAGCTGTTTTTT. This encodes CASSLGNTGELFF.

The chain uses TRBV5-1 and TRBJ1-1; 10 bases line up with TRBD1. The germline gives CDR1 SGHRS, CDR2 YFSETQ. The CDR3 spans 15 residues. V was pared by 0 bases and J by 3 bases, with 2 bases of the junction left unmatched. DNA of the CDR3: TGCGCCAGCAGCTTGGGACAGGGGGCGTACACTGAAGCTTTCTTT. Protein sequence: CASSLGQGAYTEAFF.

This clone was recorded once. CDR3 loop: CASSLGPTRNEQFF. CDR3 bases: TGTGCCAGTAGTCTGGGACCAACGAGGAATGAGCAGTTCTTC. The V and J genes are TRBV19 and TRBJ2-1, with D possibly called TRBD1 or TRBD2 (5 bases each). CDR1 is LNHDA and CDR2 is SQIVND in the germline V gene (reference sequence). CDR3 length: 14 residues. V lost 5 bases to trimming and J lost 7 bases, with 15 bases between them.